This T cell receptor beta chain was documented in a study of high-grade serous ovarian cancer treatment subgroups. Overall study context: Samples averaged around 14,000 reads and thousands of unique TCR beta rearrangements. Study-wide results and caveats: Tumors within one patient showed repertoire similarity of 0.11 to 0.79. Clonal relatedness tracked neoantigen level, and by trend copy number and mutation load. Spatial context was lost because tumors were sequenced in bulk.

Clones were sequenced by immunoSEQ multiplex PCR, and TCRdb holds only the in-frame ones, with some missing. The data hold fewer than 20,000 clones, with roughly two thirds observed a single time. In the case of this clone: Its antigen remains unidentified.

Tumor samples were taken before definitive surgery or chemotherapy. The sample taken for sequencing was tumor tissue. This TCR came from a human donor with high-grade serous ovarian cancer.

CDR3 DNA: TGTGCCAGCAGCTTTATACAGGGGGCTGGTACCGGGGAGCTGTTTTTT. It is translated as CASSFIQGAGTGELFF. The chain combines TRBV7-7 with TRBJ2-2; TRBD1 matches 9 bases. The junction had 7 bases not matched to a gene; V was cut back by 3 bases and J by 5 bases. The length of the CDR3 is 16 residues. CDR1 is SSHAT, CDR2 FNYEAQ, per germline (reference sequence).